This passage covers 17 T cell receptor beta chains from one sample sequenced in a study of shared clonotypes between healthy human individuals. The assay was immunoSEQ multiplex PCR, and TCRdb's table has in-frame clones only and misses some. The sample has 400,000 to 600,000 clones, 70% to 80% seen once. Sequencing was carried out using PBMCs. These receptors all come from a woman between 40 and 55 years old in good health. Some clones in this sample may be carry-over from other donors' samples.

This sequence joins TRBV7-9 and TRBJ2-7; D not certain. This CDR3 has 13 residues. The germline gives CDR1 SEHNR, CDR2 FQNEAQ (reference sequence). Trimming pared 4 bases from V and 0 bases from J, leaving 7 bases between. The CDR3 region has the DNA TGTGCCAGCAGCTCGTTGGCCTCCTACGAGCAGTACTTC. Its translation is CASSSLASYEQYF. Filled out from reference TRBV7-9 and TRBJ2-7, the complete variable domain reads DTGVSQNPRHKITKRGQNVTFRCDPISEHNRLYWYRQTLGQGPEFLTYFQNEAQLEKSRLLSDRFSAERPKGSFSTLEIQRTEQGDSAMYLCASSSLASYEQYFGPGTRLTVT.

This sequence joins TRBV11-2 and TRBJ2-2; D possibly corresponds to TRBD2 (6 bases). The CDR3 length is 15 residues. The germline CDR1 and CDR2 sequences are SGHAT and FQNNGV. V was shortened by 1 base and J by 4 bases, with 10 bases between the two germline ends. DNA of the CDR3: TGTGCCAGCAGCTTAGGCGGGACGGGCACCGGGGAGCTGTTTTTT. Translated: CASSLGGTGTGELFF.

The chain combines TRBV27 with TRBJ2-4, with a weak D call TRBD2 (5 bases). From germline, CDR1 is MNHEY and CDR2 SMNVEV (reference sequence). CDR3 length: 12 amino acids. Trimming stripped 8 bases from V and 10 bases from J, with 15 bases between. Written as DNA, the CDR3 is TGTGCCAGCGGTCCCGGCACGGGGATTCAGTACTTC. Its protein is CASGPGTGIQYF.

The chain joins TRBV2 to TRBJ1-1, with D possibly being TRBD1 (6 bases). The CDR3 contains 16 residues. V gave up 11 bases and J gave up 0 bases, with 22 bases separating them. Germline lookup yields CDR1 SNHLY and CDR2 FYNNEI. The CDR3 nucleotides are TGTGCCGGGCCGGGGCAGGGGAAGACAATGAACACTGAAGCTTTCTTT. The encoded protein is CAGPGQGKTMNTEAFF.

V gene TRBV11-3 combines with J gene TRBJ2-7; unclear D gene. Germline V CDR1 and CDR2: SGHNT, YENEEA. The V and J ends lost 0 bases and 4 bases respectively, with 7 bases between them. The CDR3 spans 13 residues. CDR3 amino acids: CASSLEDGYEQYF. CDR3 DNA sequence: TGTGCCAGCAGCTTAGAGGACGGGTACGAGCAGTACTTC.

The chain carries TRBV28 and TRBJ1-1; D remains ambiguous. Between the trimmed V and J ends, which lost 4 bases and 6 bases, there was a span of 9 bases. Germline V gives CDR1 MDHEN, CDR2 SYDVKM. The CDR3 runs 12 residues. CDR3 amino acids: CASSYLGSEAFF. The CDR3 nucleotides read TGTGCCAGCAGTTACCTCGGGTCTGAAGCTTTCTTT.

This clone was counted a single time. The V gene is TRBV10-1, the J gene TRBJ1-1; D is uncertain. The V and J ends lost 10 bases and 1 base respectively, with 13 bases between them. The CDR3 is 13 amino acids. Germline V lookup: CDR1 WNHNN, CDR2 SYGVQD (reference sequence). CDR3 coding DNA: TGCGCCACCGCCGTGACCAGGAACACTGAAGCTTTCTTT. It encodes CATAVTRNTEAFF.

The chain carries TRBV6-5 and TRBJ1-1; TRBD1 is a possible D gene (6 bases). V lost 2 bases to trimming and J lost 2 bases, with 12 bases between them. CDR1 MNHEY and CDR2 SVGAGI come from the germline V gene. The CDR3 runs 15 residues. The CDR3: CASSYQDSSNTEAFF. For the CDR3, the DNA is TGTGCCAGCAGTTACCAGGACAGTTCTAACACTGAAGCTTTCTTT.

The chain is built from TRBV7-9 and TRBJ1-5; D is possibly TRBD1 (5 bases). The V gene's germline CDR1 is SEHNR and CDR2 FQNEAQ (reference sequence). V gave up 5 bases and J gave up 6 bases, with 11 bases separating them. The CDR3 has 13 amino acids. CDR3 loop: CASSQGDGQPQHF. CDR3 DNA sequence: TGTGCCAGCAGCCAAGGGGACGGTCAGCCCCAGCATTTT.

This clone showed up many times. This rearrangement joins TRBV11-2 to TRBJ1-1; no reliable D call. The CDR3 contains 16 residues. Trimming left V 4 bases short and J 3 bases short, with 18 bases between. Germline V gives CDR1 SGHAT, CDR2 FQNNGV. The CDR3 region is CASSSPEWIRDTEAFF. For the CDR3, the DNA is TGTGCCAGCAGCTCCCCTGAGTGGATTCGGGACACTGAAGCTTTCTTT. The whole variable domain, remainder taken from reference TRBV11-2 and TRBJ1-1, is EAGVAQSPRYKIIEKRQSVAFWCNPISGHATLYWYQQILGQGPKLLIQFQNNGVVDDSQLPKDRFSAERLKGVDSTLKIQPAKLEDSAVYLCASSSPEWIRDTEAFFGQGTRLTVV.

This chain links TRBV30 with TRBJ1-1, with D perhaps TRBD1 (6 bases). CDR1 GTSNPN and CDR2 SVGIG come from the germline V gene (reference sequence). This CDR3 region has 13 residues. V was clipped by 0 bases and J by 10 bases, with 15 bases between them. The CDR3 protein is CAWSVLGGWGAFF. The CDR3 DNA is TGTGCCTGGAGTGTCCTTGGGGGCTGGGGAGCTTTCTTT.

The CDR3 loop reads CASSQEGTGAWETQYF. For the CDR3, the DNA is TGCGCCAGCAGCCAAGAAGGGACAGGGGCATGGGAGACCCAGTACTTC. The chain uses TRBV4-3 and TRBJ2-5, with TRBD1 identical over 10 bases. Germline V lookup: CDR1 LGHNA, CDR2 YSLEER. CDR3 size: 16 residues. V was pared by 0 bases and J by 5 bases, with 6 bases of the junction left unmatched.

The rearrangement links TRBV18 to TRBJ2-1; 8 bases fit TRBD2. The CDR3 extends over 16 amino acids. Germline-derived CDR1 and CDR2 are KGHSH and LQKENI. J gave up 7 bases and V 0 bases, and 8 bases lay outside the gene matches. CDR3 nucleotide sequence: TGTGCCAGCTCACCACCTGCGACTAGCGTTTTAAATGAGCAGTTCTTC. This encodes CASSPPATSVLNEQFF.

The chain uses TRBV5-1 and TRBJ2-5, with 12 nucleotides matching TRBD2. The trim removed 0 bases at V and 3 bases at J, leaving 0 bases unmatched. The CDR3 is made up of 15 amino acids. The germline CDR1 and CDR2 sequences are SGHRS and YFSETQ. The CDR3 bases are TGCGCCAGCAGCTTGGCTAGCGGGAGGGAAGAGACCCAGTACTTC. Translation gives CASSLASGREETQYF.

Concerning this clone: This CDR3 is also generated by other DNA sequences in the sample. The chain combines TRBV9 with TRBJ2-5; D possibly corresponds to TRBD2 (5 bases). V was clipped by 0 bases and J by 5 bases, with 8 bases between them. The CDR3 loop spans 13 amino acids. From germline, CDR1 is SGDLS and CDR2 YYNGEE. CDR3 in amino acids: CASSVDRGETQYF. DNA of the CDR3: TGTGCCAGCAGCGTAGACCGAGGGGAGACCCAGTACTTC.

This rearrangement joins TRBV6-1 to TRBJ2-7, with D perhaps TRBD1 (5 bases). This CDR3 is 15 amino acids long. Deletions cut 2 bases from V and 4 bases from J, with 15 bases between. Germline CDR1 reads MNHNS; CDR2 reads SASEGT. The DNA of the CDR3 is TGTGCCAGCAGTGAACCCGTAGGGGTTCCATACGAGCAGTACTTC. Translated, it gives CASSEPVGVPYEQYF.

The CDR3 DNA reads TGTGCCAGCAGCCTGGGGGGAAACACCGGGGAGCTGTTTTTT. Its protein is CASSLGGNTGELFF. The chain joins TRBV11-3 to TRBJ2-2; the D gene is possibly TRBD2 (6 bases). Trimming took 5 bases from V and 2 from J, leaving 9 bases between them. The germline V gene has CDR1 SGHNT and CDR2 YENEEA. The CDR3 contains 14 residues. The full variable domain, in which reference TRBV11-3 and TRBJ2-2 provide the parts outside the CDR3, is EAGVVQSPRYKIIEKKQPVAFWCNPISGHNTLYWYLQNLGQGPELLIRYENEEAVDDSQLPKDRFSAERLKGVDSTLKIQPAELGDSAVYLCASSLGGNTGELFFGEGSRLTVL.